A single sample gave rise to the 8 T cell receptor beta chains below, sequenced in a study of CD8 T cells in Susac syndrome. About 0.45 to 1 ug RNA was reverse transcribed with random hexamers. Each CDR3 protein gets one entry after TCRdb re-called the immunoSEQ multiplex PCR reads with MiXCR. The repertoire includes approximately 180,000 distinct CDR3 sequences, approximately 95% of them detected once, and about 0.093% sits in the top ten. Sequenced material: CD4+ T cells from PBMCs. The receptors stem from a human donor with multiple sclerosis.

The rearrangement links TRBV30 to TRBJ1-2; no firm D call. Trimming left V 0 bases short and J 5 bases short, with 10 bases between. The CDR3 sequence is 13 residues long. Germline CDR1 GTSNPN, CDR2 SVGIG (reference sequence). CDR3 sequence (DNA): TGTGCCTGGAGTGTTCGGGAGATTTATGGCTACACCTTC. Translating it yields CAWSVREIYGYTF.

The gene calls are TRBV12-3 or TRBV12-4 and TRBJ1-1, with a weak D call TRBD1 (5 bases). V was shortened by 0 bases and J by 4 bases, with 9 bases between the two germline ends. The length of the CDR3 is 14 residues. The CDR3 spells CASSLAGGGTEAFF. The DNA for the CDR3 is TGTGCCAGCAGTTTAGCGGGGGGGGGCACTGAAGCTTTCTTT.

This chain connects TRBV7-9 to TRBJ2-1; D might be TRBD1 (6 bases). This CDR3 contains 15 residues. V lost 5 bases and J lost 6, with 17 bases in between. The V gene's germline CDR1 is SEHNR and CDR2 FQNEAQ (reference sequence). The CDR3 loop is CASSPEAGVGNEQFF. CDR3 DNA: TGTGCCAGCAGCCCAGAGGCAGGGGTTGGCAATGAGCAGTTCTTC.

The chain links TRBV29-1 to TRBJ1-5, with D tentatively TRBD1 (6 bases). Trimming stripped 4 bases from V and 8 bases from J, with 15 bases between. CDR3 length: 13 residues. Germline V gene sequence: CDR1 SQVTM, CDR2 ANQGSEA. The chain's CDR3 is CSVVQGSGEPQHF. CDR3 nucleotide sequence: TGCAGCGTTGTACAGGGAAGCGGGGAGCCCCAGCATTTT.

This clonotype came up once. The chain uses TRBV20-1 and TRBJ2-7; D remains unclear. Germline V gene lookup returns CDR1 DFQATT and CDR2 SNEGSKA (reference sequence). Trimming left V 8 bases short and J 2 bases short, with 13 bases between. The CDR3 covers 12 residues. The CDR3 DNA reads TGCAGTAACGCGGATCGCACCTACGAGCAGTACTTC. This encodes CSNADRTYEQYF.

The V gene is TRBV28, the J gene TRBJ1-1; D uncertain. The CDR3 totals 13 residues. V was shortened by 5 bases and J by 11 bases, with 18 bases between the two germline ends. Germline V gene lookup returns CDR1 MDHEN and CDR2 SYDVKM. In DNA form, the CDR3 reads TGTGCCAGCAGTCTGGACGGAGCTCGAGGGGCTTTCTTT. This codes for CASSLDGARGAFF.

The V gene is TRBV29-1, the J gene TRBJ2-5; no clear D gene. From germline, CDR1 is SQVTM and CDR2 ANQGSEA. The CDR3 runs to 13 residues. V was clipped by 5 bases and J by 1 base, with 11 bases between them. The DNA of the CDR3 is TGCAGCGTTAGACTTCGAGTCCAAGAGACCCAGTACTTC. Residues: CSVRLRVQETQYF.

The gene calls are TRBV19 and TRBJ1-5, with 10 bases aligning to TRBD1. The CDR3 has 14 residues. Trimming cost V 4 bases and J 9 bases; bases outside gene matches: 6. Germline V lookup: CDR1 LNHDA, CDR2 SQIVND (reference sequence). The DNA of the CDR3 is TGTGCCAGTAGTACGACAGGGGGCGCCGGGCCCCAGCATTTT. Protein sequence: CASSTTGGAGPQHF.